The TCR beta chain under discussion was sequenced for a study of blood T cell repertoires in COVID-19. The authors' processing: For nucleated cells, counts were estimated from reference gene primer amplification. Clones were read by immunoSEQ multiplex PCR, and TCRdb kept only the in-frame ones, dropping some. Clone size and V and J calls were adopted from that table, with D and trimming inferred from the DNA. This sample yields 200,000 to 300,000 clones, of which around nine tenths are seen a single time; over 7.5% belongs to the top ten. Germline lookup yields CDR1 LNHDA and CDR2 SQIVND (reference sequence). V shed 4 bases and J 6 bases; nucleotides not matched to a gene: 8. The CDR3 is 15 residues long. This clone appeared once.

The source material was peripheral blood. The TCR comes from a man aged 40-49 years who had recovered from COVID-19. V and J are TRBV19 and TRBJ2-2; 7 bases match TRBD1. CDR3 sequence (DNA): TGTGCCAGTAGTAACTATAGGGGGCGGGCCGGGGAGCTGTTTTTT. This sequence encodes CASSNYRGRAGELFF.